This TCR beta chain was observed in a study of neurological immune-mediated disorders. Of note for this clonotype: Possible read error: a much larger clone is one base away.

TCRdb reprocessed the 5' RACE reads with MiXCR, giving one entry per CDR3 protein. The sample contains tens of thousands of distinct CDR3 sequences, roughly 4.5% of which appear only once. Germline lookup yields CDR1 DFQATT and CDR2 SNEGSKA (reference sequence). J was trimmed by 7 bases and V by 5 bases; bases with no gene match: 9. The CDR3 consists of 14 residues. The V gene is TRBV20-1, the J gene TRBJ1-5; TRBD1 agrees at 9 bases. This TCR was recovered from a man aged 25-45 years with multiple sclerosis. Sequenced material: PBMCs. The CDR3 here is CSARRQGVRQPQHF. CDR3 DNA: TGCAGTGCTCGAAGACAGGGGGTCCGACAGCCCCAGCATTTT.